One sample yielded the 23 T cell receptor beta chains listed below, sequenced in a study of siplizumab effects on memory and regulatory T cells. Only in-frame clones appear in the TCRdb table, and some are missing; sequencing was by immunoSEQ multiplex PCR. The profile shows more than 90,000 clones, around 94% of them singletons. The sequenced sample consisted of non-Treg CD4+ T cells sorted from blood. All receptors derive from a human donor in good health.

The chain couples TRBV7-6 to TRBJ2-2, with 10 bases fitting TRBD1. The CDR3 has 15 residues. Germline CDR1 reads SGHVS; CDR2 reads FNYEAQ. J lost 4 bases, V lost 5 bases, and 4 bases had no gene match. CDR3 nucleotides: TGTGCCAGCAGCCGCGGACAGGGGGGCACCGGGGAGCTGTTTTTT. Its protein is CASSRGQGGTGELFF.

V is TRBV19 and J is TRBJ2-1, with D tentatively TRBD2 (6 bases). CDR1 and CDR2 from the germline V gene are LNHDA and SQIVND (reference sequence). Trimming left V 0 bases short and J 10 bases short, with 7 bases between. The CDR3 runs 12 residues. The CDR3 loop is CASSIEGLEQFF. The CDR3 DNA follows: TGTGCCAGTAGTATAGAGGGACTCGAGCAGTTCTTC.

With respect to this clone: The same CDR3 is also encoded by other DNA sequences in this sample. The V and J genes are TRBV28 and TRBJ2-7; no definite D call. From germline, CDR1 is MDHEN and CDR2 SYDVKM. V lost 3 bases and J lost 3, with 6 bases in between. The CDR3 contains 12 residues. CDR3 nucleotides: TGTGCCAGCAGTTTTCGGGTCTACGAGCAGTACTTC. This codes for CASSFRVYEQYF.

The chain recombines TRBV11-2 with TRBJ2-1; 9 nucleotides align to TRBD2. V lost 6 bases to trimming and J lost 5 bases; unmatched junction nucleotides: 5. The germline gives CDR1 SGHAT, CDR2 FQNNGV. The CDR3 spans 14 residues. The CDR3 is CASSTRLADNEQFF. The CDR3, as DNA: TGTGCCAGCAGTACCCGACTAGCGGACAATGAGCAGTTCTTC. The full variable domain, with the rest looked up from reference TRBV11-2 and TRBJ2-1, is EAGVAQSPRYKIIEKRQSVAFWCNPISGHATLYWYQQILGQGPKLLIQFQNNGVVDDSQLPKDRFSAERLKGVDSTLKIQPAKLEDSAVYLCASSTRLADNEQFFGPGTRLTVL.

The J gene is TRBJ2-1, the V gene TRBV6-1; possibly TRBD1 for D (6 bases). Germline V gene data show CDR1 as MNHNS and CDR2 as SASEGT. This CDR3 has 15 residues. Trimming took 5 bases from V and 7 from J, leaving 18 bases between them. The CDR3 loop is CASSRRSGEKNEQFF. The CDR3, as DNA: TGTGCCAGCAGTAGACGCTCAGGGGAAAAAAATGAGCAGTTCTTC.

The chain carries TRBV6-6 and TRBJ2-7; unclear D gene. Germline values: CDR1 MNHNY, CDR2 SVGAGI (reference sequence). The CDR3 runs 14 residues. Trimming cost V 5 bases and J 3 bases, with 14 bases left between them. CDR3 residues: CASSHKPRFYEQYF. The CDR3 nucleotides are TGTGCCAGCAGTCACAAGCCACGTTTCTACGAGCAGTACTTC.

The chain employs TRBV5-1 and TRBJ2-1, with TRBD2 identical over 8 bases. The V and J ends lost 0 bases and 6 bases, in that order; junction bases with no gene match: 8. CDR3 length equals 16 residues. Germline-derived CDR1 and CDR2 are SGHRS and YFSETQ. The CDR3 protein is CASSLGFGTRINEQFF. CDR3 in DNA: TGCGCCAGCAGCTTGGGGTTCGGGACTAGAATCAATGAGCAGTTCTTC.

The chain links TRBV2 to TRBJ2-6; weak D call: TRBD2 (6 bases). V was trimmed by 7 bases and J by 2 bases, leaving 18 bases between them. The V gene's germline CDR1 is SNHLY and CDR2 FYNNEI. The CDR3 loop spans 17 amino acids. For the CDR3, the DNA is TGTGCCAGCACTATCGGCCTAGCGTCCGCTGGGGCCAACGTCCTGACTTTC. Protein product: CASTIGLASAGANVLTF.

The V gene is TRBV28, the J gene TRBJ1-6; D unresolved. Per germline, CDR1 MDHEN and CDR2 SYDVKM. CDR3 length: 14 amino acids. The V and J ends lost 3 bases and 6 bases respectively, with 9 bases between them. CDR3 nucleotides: TGTGCCAGCAGTTTTGGAGGACTTAATTCACCCCTCCACTTT. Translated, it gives CASSFGGLNSPLHF.

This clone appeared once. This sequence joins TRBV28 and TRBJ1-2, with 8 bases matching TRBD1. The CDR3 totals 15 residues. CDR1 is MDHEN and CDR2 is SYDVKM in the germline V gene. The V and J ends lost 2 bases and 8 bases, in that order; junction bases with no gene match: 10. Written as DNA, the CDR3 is TGTGCCAGCAGTTTAACAGGGGGGGCCCTTCGGGGCTACACCTTC. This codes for CASSLTGGALRGYTF.

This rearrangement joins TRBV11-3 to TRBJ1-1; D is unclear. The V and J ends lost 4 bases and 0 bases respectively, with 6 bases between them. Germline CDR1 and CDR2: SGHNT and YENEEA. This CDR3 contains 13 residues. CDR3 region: CASSSQMNTEAFF. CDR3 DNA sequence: TGTGCCAGCAGCTCCCAGATGAACACTGAAGCTTTCTTT.

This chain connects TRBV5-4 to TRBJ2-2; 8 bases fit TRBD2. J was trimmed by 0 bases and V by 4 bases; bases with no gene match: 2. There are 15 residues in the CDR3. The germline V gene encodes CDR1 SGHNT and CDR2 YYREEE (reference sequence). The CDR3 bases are TGTGCCAGCAGCAAGCGGGAGCCGAACACCGGGGAGCTGTTTTTT. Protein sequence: CASSKREPNTGELFF. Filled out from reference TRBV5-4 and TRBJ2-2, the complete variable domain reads ETGVTQSPTHLIKTRGQQVTLRCSSQSGHNTVSWYQQALGQGPQFIFQYYREEENGRGNFPPRFSGLQFPNYSSELNVNALELDDSALYLCASSKREPNTGELFFGEGSRLTVL.

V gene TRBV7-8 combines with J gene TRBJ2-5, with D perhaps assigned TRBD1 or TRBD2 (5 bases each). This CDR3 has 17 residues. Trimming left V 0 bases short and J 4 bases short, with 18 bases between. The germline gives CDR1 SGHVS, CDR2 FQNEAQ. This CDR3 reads CASSLARSRVGRETQYF. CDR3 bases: TGTGCCAGCAGCTTAGCAAGGTCCAGGGTGGGGAGAGAGACCCAGTACTTC.

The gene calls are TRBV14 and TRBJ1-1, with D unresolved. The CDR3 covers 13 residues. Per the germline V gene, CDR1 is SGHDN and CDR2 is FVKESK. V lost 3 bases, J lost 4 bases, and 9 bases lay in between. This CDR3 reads CASSQGSITEAFF. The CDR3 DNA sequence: TGTGCCAGCAGCCAGGGGAGCATCACTGAAGCTTTCTTT.

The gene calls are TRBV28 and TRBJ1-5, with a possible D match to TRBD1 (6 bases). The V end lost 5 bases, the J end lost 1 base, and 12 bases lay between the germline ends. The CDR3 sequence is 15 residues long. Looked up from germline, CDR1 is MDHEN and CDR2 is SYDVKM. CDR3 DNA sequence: TGTGCCAGCAGTGCAACAGGGTTAAGCAATCAGCCCCAGCATTTT. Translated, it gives CASSATGLSNQPQHF.

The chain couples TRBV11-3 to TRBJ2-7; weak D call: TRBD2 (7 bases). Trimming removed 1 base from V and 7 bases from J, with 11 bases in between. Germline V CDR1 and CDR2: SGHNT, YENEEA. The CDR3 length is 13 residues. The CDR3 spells CASSLARGGEQYF. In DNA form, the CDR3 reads TGTGCCAGCAGCTTAGCCAGGGGAGGGGAGCAGTACTTC.

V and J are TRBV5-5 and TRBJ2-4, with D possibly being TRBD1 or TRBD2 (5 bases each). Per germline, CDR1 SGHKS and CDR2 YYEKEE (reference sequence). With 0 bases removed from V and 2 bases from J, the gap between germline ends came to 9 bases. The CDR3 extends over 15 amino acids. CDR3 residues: CASSLVPGPKNIQYF. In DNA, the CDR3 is TGTGCCAGCAGCTTGGTTCCGGGACCCAAAAACATTCAGTACTTC.

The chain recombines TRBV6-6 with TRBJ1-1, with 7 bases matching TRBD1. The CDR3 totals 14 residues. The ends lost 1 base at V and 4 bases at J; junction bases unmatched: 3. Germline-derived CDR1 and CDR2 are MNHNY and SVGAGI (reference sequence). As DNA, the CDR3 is TGTGCCAGCAGTTACTTCCAGGGGGGCACTGAAGCTTTCTTT. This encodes CASSYFQGGTEAFF.

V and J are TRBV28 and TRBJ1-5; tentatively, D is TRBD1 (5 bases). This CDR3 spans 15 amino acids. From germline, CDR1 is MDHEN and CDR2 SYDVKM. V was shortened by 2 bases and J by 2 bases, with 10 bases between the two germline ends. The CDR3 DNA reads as TGTGCCAGCAGTTTAGGGGGAGAAGGCAATCAGCCCCAGCATTTT. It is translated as CASSLGGEGNQPQHF.

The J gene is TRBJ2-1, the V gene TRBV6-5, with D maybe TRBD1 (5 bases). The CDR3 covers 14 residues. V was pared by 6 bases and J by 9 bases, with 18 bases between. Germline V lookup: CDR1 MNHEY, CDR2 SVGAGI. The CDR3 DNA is TGTGCCAGCAGGTACAGGAAATTCGGTGGTGAGCAGTTCTTC. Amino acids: CASRYRKFGGEQFF.

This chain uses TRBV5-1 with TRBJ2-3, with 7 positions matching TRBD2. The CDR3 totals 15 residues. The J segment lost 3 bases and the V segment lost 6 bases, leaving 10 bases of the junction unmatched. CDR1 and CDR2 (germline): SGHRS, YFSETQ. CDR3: CASTPGGRVTDTQYF. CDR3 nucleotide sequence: TGCGCCAGCACCCCCGGGGGGAGGGTGACAGATACGCAGTATTTT.

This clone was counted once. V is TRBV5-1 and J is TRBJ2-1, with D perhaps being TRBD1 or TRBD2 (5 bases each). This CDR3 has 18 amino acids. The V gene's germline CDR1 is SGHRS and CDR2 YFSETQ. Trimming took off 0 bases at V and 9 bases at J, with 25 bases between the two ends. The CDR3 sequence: CASSLAVSATDIGGEQFF. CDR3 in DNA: TGCGCCAGCAGCTTGGCGGTTTCCGCGACAGATATCGGAGGTGAGCAGTTCTTC.

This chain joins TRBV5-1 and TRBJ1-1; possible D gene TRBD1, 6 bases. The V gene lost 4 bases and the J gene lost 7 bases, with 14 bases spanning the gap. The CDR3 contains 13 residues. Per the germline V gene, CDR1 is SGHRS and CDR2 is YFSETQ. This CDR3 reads CASSSTRTVEAFF. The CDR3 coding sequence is TGCGCCAGCAGCAGCACCCGGACAGTTGAAGCTTTCTTT.